The 20 T cell receptor beta chains listed next were all sequenced from one sample in a study of low-dose radiotherapy and immunotherapy resistance in tumors. Covering alpha and beta chains, TRAV- and TRBV-specific primers were used for the first-strand cDNA. TCR amplification ran about 20 PCR cycles using constant-region and V-primer adapter primers. TCRdb itself ran the reads through MiXCR, one entry per CDR3 protein. The profile covers over 15,000 distinct CDR3 sequences, with about 70% appearing a single time and about 6% taken by the ten largest. These TCRs come from a human donor with advanced metastatic prostate, ovarian, gallbladder or colorectal cancer (not recorded which). This table probably holds off-target reads from a library built for another chain.

The chain employs TRBV28 and TRBJ1-4; TRBD1 matches 8 bases. V lost 5 bases to trimming and J lost 3 bases; unmatched junction nucleotides: 5. Germline CDR1 reads MDHEN; CDR2 reads SYDVKM. The CDR3 contains 15 residues. This CDR3 is CASSARGRPNEKLFF. The DNA of the CDR3 is TGTGCCAGCAGTGCCAGGGGGCGGCCTAATGAAAAACTGTTTTTT.

This clonotype has just a few counts. This chain uses TRBV14 with TRBJ2-2; 10 nucleotides line up with TRBD1. Germline-derived CDR1 and CDR2 are SGHDN and FVKESK. CDR3 length: 17 amino acids. Unmatched junction bases numbered 8, after V lost 3 bases and J lost 4 bases. The CDR3 DNA is TGTGCCAGCAGCCAGCCGGGACAGGGGAAGCTCACCGGGGAGCTGTTTTTT. Encoded protein: CASSQPGQGKLTGELFF.

This chain uses TRBV5-7 with TRBJ1-1, with D possibly TRBD1 on 5 matching bases. TRBV5-7 is annotated as an ORF whose role is uncertain. V was trimmed by 0 bases and J by 0 bases, leaving 27 bases between them. This CDR3 has 21 residues. This CDR3 is CASSLACCVFRGGGMNTEAFF. The CDR3 coding sequence is TGTGCCAGCAGCTTGGCGTGTTGTGTGTTTCGGGGCGGGGGGATGAACACTGAAGCTTTCTTT.

V and J are TRBV14 and TRBJ1-1; D possibly corresponds to TRBD1 (5 bases). Germline values: CDR1 SGHDN, CDR2 FVKESK. This CDR3 spans 12 amino acids. Trimming removed 1 base from V and 9 bases from J, with 9 bases in between. The CDR3 nucleotides are TGTGCCAGCAGCCAAGGGGGGAGGAAAGCTTTCTTT. It is translated as CASSQGGRKAFF.

This chain uses TRBV11-2 with TRBJ2-2, with a possible D match to TRBD1 (5 bases). In germline, CDR1 is SGHAT, CDR2 FQNNGV. The CDR3 consists of 15 residues. V was cut by 5 bases and J by 0 bases, with 10 bases left in between. The CDR3 bases are TGTGCCAGCAGCCCCAGACAGACGAACACCGGGGAGCTGTTTTTT. The encoded protein is CASSPRQTNTGELFF.

This chain links TRBV12-3 or TRBV12-4 with TRBJ1-2; 8 positions match TRBD1. This CDR3 comprises 15 residues. V trimming: 4 bases; J trimming: 5 bases; junction bases outside the gene matches: 9. This CDR3 reads CASSSRTGRVYGYTF. In nucleotides, the CDR3 is TGTGCCAGCAGTTCGCGGACAGGGAGGGTATATGGCTACACCTTC.

This sequence joins TRBV5-4 and TRBJ2-5; D could derive from TRBD1 or TRBD2 (5 bases each). V lost 2 bases to trimming and J lost 3 bases, with 8 bases between them. Germline assignment: CDR1 SGHNT and CDR2 YYREEE (reference sequence). This CDR3 is 13 amino acids long. CDR3 sequence (DNA): TGTGCCAGCAGCTTCGGGACGGAAGAGACCCAGTACTTC. It yields the protein CASSFGTEETQYF.

This chain connects TRBV3-1 to TRBJ1-6; 7 bases are shared with TRBD1. V lost 0 bases to trimming and J lost 7 bases; unmatched junction nucleotides: 6. The CDR3 contains 16 residues. Germline CDR1 LGHDT, CDR2 YNNKEL (reference sequence). The CDR3 is CASSQDIRQGNSPLHF. The CDR3 nucleotides read TGTGCCAGCAGCCAAGATATCCGACAGGGAAATTCACCCCTCCACTTT.

This clonotype was observed a few times. This chain links TRBV3-1 with TRBJ2-7, with 7 bases identical to TRBD1. Unmatched junction bases numbered 11, after V lost 5 bases and J lost 4 bases. Germline V gene lookup returns CDR1 LGHDT and CDR2 YNNKEL (reference sequence). This CDR3 contains 15 residues. CDR3 coding DNA: TGTGCCAGCAGCGTTGGACAGGTAACCTCTTACGAGCAGTACTTC. Its protein is CASSVGQVTSYEQYF.

J is TRBJ2-4 and V is TRBV29-1, with D perhaps being TRBD1 or TRBD2 (5 bases each). Trimming left V 7 bases short and J 4 bases short, with 14 bases between. The CDR3 runs 13 residues. CDR1 SQVTM and CDR2 ANQGSEA come from the germline V gene. The CDR3: CSADGGLKNIQYF. CDR3 in DNA: TGCAGCGCCGATGGGGGATTGAAAAACATTCAGTACTTC.

The J gene is TRBJ2-7, the V gene TRBV18, with D unclear. V lost 0 bases and J 2 bases, leaving 5 bases between the germline ends. The CDR3 runs to 13 residues. The germline gives CDR1 KGHSH, CDR2 LQKENI. CDR3 in amino acids: CASSPPVTYEQYF. CDR3 nucleotide sequence: TGTGCCAGCTCACCACCGGTTACCTACGAGCAGTACTTC.

The chain links TRBV6-1 to TRBJ2-1; 8 bases are a match to TRBD2. Unmatched junction bases numbered 8, after V lost 4 bases and J lost 9 bases. Germline-derived CDR1 and CDR2 are MNHNS and SASEGT. CDR3 length equals 14 residues. The CDR3 bases are TGTGCCAGCAGTGCCCCCGGGACTAGTACTGAGCAGTTCTTC. Its protein product is CASSAPGTSTEQFF.

This rearrangement joins TRBV10-3 to TRBJ1-1; no clear D gene. CDR1 is ENHRY, CDR2 SYGVKD, per germline. With 8 bases removed from V and 2 bases from J, the gap between germline ends came to 6 bases. The CDR3 length is 11 residues. This chain's CDR3 is CAILVNTEAFF. The CDR3 coding sequence is TGTGCCATCCTGGTAAACACTGAAGCTTTCTTT.

The CDR3 protein is CASSVGGQVFTDTQYF. Written as DNA, the CDR3 is TGTGCCAGCAGCGTAGGGGGACAGGTGTTCACAGATACGCAGTATTTT. The chain recombines TRBV9 with TRBJ2-3, with 8 bases that match TRBD1. The germline V gene has CDR1 SGDLS and CDR2 YYNGEE. The CDR3 runs to 16 residues. With 0 bases clipped from V and 2 bases from J, the junction kept 5 bases outside the gene matches.

This clonotype has only a few counts. V and J are TRBV20-1 and TRBJ2-3, with 11 bases lining up with TRBD2. Per germline, CDR1 DFQATT and CDR2 SNEGSKA (reference sequence). The CDR3 is 17 amino acids. Losses at the gene ends were 6 bases for V and 0 bases for J; bases not matched to a gene: 11. CDR3 amino acids: CSARIGTSGSSTDTQYF. The CDR3 nucleotides read TGCAGTGCCCGAATCGGGACTAGCGGTTCTAGCACAGATACGCAGTATTTT.

Written as DNA, the CDR3 is TGTGCCAGCAGCTTGGGGACTAGCGGGAGTTTTAGCGAGCAGTACTTC. Its translation is CASSLGTSGSFSEQYF. This rearrangement joins TRBV5-4 to TRBJ2-7; 13 bases are a match to TRBD2. The V gene's germline CDR1 is SGHNT and CDR2 YYREEE (reference sequence). The CDR3 contains 16 residues. With V trimmed by 0 bases and J by 6 bases, 6 bases remained unmatched.

V is TRBV11-2 and J is TRBJ2-5; either TRBD1 or TRBD2 may supply D (6 bases each). CDR1 and CDR2 from the germline V gene are SGHAT and FQNNGV. The V and J ends lost 3 bases and 8 bases respectively, with 19 bases between them. This CDR3 contains 15 residues. The CDR3 DNA sequence: TGTGCCAGCAGCTTGGAGGGGGGCGGGACGAATACCCAGTACTTC. It encodes CASSLEGGGTNTQYF.

The rearrangement links TRBV9 to TRBJ2-6; 7 bases match TRBD2. The CDR3 sequence is 16 residues long. Germline V gives CDR1 SGDLS, CDR2 YYNGEE. Germline trimming cut 4 bases from V and 5 bases from J; bases unmatched to any gene: 9. CDR3 bases: TGTGCCAGCAGCCGGGAGGCGGGTCCGAGGGCCAACGTCCTGACTTTC. It yields the protein CASSREAGPRANVLTF.

A few counts support this clonotype. The J gene is TRBJ2-1, the V gene TRBV11-2, with 8 nucleotides matching TRBD2. This CDR3 is 16 amino acids long. Trimming cost V 5 bases and J 1 base; bases outside gene matches: 7. CDR1 and CDR2 (germline): SGHAT, FQNNGV. In DNA, the CDR3 is TGTGCCAGCAGCGCCGGGGGGGCGGGGTCCTACAATGAGCAGTTCTTC. Its translation is CASSAGGAGSYNEQFF.

The chain uses TRBV12-3 or TRBV12-4 and TRBJ1-1; weak D call: TRBD1 (6 bases). Trimming pared 4 bases from V and 5 bases from J, leaving 11 bases between. The CDR3 loop spans 13 amino acids. CDR3 in amino acids: CASSYRQGTEAFF. Here the CDR3 DNA reads TGTGCCAGCAGTTATCGGCAGGGGACTGAAGCTTTCTTT.